These T cell receptor beta chains were read from a single sample in a study of cytomegalovirus exposure and HLA in healthy donors. The method was immunoSEQ multiplex PCR; TCRdb's version includes in-frame clones alone and lacks a portion of them. The sample has more than 110,000 clones; roughly 79% are singletons. Sequences were obtained from PBMCs. The receptors were sampled from a man between 18 and 35 years old in good health and CMV-seronegative. CDR3s include the opening cysteine and the closing phenylalanine or tryptophan. The D gene is left open where the match is weak. Some rows have no size entry. The others give once, few or many, or a class for an expanded clone.

clone_size d_call j_call v_call cdr3_nt cdr3_aa
NA NA TRBJ2-5 TRBV2 TGTGCCAGCAGCCACTATCAAGAGACCCAGTACTTC CASSHYQETQYF
NA NA TRBJ1-1 TRBV7-9 TGTGCCAGCAGCTTAATGGGGGGAGACACTGAAGCTTTCTTT CASSLMGGDTEAFF
NA TRBD1 TRBJ2-2 TRBV5-6 TGTGCCAGCATGACCGGGACAGGGACCGGGGAGCTGTTTTTT CASMTGTGTGELFF
NA NA TRBJ2-7 TRBV6-6 TGTGCCAGCTACCAAACCCTCAGTGGCTCCTACGAGCAGTACTTC CASYQTLSGSYEQYF
NA NA TRBJ2-1 TRBV7-9 TGTGCCAGCAGCGCCACAGGGACCGGTAATGAGCAGTTCTTC CASSATGTGNEQFF
NA TRBD2 TRBJ2-3 TRBV5-1 TGCGCCAGCAGCTTGGAGTCTATGGCGGGGGGGCCCTCAGATACGCAGTATTTT CASSLESMAGGPSDTQYF
NA TRBD1 TRBJ2-7 TRBV5-6 TGTGCCAGCAGCTTGGTACAGGGGTCCTCCTACGAGCAGTACTTC CASSLVQGSSYEQYF
NA TRBD1 TRBJ2-3 TRBV30 TGTGCCTGGAGTGTTCAGGGGGCGGCAGATACGCAGTATTTT CAWSVQGAADTQYF
few NA TRBJ2-7 TRBV5-6 TGTGCCAGCAGCTTGACAGGTTACTCCTACGAGCAGTACTTC CASSLTGYSYEQYF
NA TRBD2 TRBJ2-7 TRBV7-9 TGTGCCAGCAGCCTGGTAATAGCGGGGGGGCCTGGCGAGCAGTACTTC CASSLVIAGGPGEQYF
NA NA TRBJ2-3 TRBV7-2 TGTGCCAGCAGCCCTGCAGATACGCAGTATTTT CASSPADTQYF
NA NA TRBJ1-6 TRBV10-1 TGCGCCAGCAGTGAAAAGAGGTCAGATTATAATTCACCCCTCCACTTT CASSEKRSDYNSPLHF
NA TRBD1 TRBJ1-2 TRBV5-1 TGCGCCAGCAGTCATTCCGGGACAGGGGTCGACGGCTACACCTTC CASSHSGTGVDGYTF
NA NA TRBJ1-4 TRBV18 TGTGCCAGCTCACCACGGGCAGGGGACGAAAAACTGTTTTTT CASSPRAGDEKLFF
NA TRBD1 TRBJ1-2 TRBV10-2 TGCGCCAGCAGTAAGACAGGGCGAAACTATGGCTACACCTTC CASSKTGRNYGYTF
NA NA TRBJ1-2 TRBV19 TGTGCCACCAAATACCTCTACCCGGGATCCTATTTCTATGGCTACACCTTC CATKYLYPGSYFYGYTF
once TRBD1 TRBJ2-6 TRBV4-3 TGCGCCAGCAGCCAGGTGAGACAGGGGTTCACCTACTCTGGGGCCAACGTCCTGACTTTC CASSQVRQGFTYSGANVLTF
NA NA TRBJ1-5 TRBV7-8 TGTGCCAGCAGCTTAGTCTGGCTGACTCCCGACGATCAGCCCCAGCATTTT CASSLVWLTPDDQPQHF
once NA TRBJ2-2 TRBV2 TGTGCCAGCAGACAGTGGAACACCGGGGAGCTGTTTTTT CASRQWNTGELFF
NA TRBD1 TRBJ2-3 TRBV7-6 TGTGCCAGCAGCTTCCGAGACAGGGGGGCCACAGATACGCAGTATTTT CASSFRDRGATDTQYF
NA TRBD1 TRBJ1-2 TRBV2 TGTGCCAGCAGTCCGAACCGGGACAGATTTAACTATGGCTACACCTTC CASSPNRDRFNYGYTF
NA NA TRBJ2-7 TRBV27 TGTGCCAGCAGTTTATCCCTTTCACAGGACTCCTACGAGCAGTACTTC CASSLSLSQDSYEQYF
NA NA TRBJ2-3 TRBV11-1 TGTGCCAGCAGTTGGGGACACACCACAGATACGCAGTATTTT CASSWGHTTDTQYF
NA NA TRBJ1-5 TRBV10-1 TGCGCCAGCAGTGTAGCCTTACGGGCAGGGCCTGATCAGCCCCAGCATTTT CASSVALRAGPDQPQHF
NA TRBD1 TRBJ1-5 TRBV6-4 TGTGCCAGCAGTGACCCGAACCGGGACAGGGGCCCCAATAGCAATCAGCCCCAGCATTTT CASSDPNRDRGPNSNQPQHF
NA NA TRBJ1-4 TRBV30 TGTGCCTGGAGGTTTGACAGGAATGAAAAACTGTTTTTT CAWRFDRNEKLFF
NA TRBD1 TRBJ1-2 TRBV7-9 TGTGCCAGCAGCTTACAGACCTTACAGCTGAGGGGGCACCGTGGCTACACCTTC CASSLQTLQLRGHRGYTF
NA NA TRBJ2-5 TRBV30 TGTGCCTGCTCGCCGGGCGGGGAGGAGACCCAGTACTTC CACSPGGEETQYF
once TRBD2 TRBJ2-2 TRBV19 TGTGCCAGTAGTATTACGGGTAGCGGGGCGAACACCGGGGAGCTGTTTTTT CASSITGSGANTGELFF
NA TRBD1 TRBJ2-1 TRBV7-2 TGTGCCAGCAGCTTGACAGGGACGGGCAATGAGCAGTTCTTC CASSLTGTGNEQFF
NA TRBD1 TRBJ2-7 TRBV19 TGTGCCACCCGTCAACCGGGACAGGGGGGTCACGAGCAGTACTTC CATRQPGQGGHEQYF
NA TRBD1 TRBJ2-3 TRBV6-5 TGTGCCAGCAGTCCCACAGGGGCAGATACGCAGTATTTT CASSPTGADTQYF
NA NA TRBJ1-1 TRBV27 TGTGCCAGCGGCCGGGGGAACACTGAAGCTTTCTTT CASGRGNTEAFF
NA TRBD1 TRBJ1-5 TRBV19 TGTGCCAAGACAGGGGGGCGTTATCAGCCCCAGCATTTT CAKTGGRYQPQHF
NA TRBD1 TRBJ2-2 TRBV30 TGTGCCTGGAACAGGGGGACCGGGGAGCTGTTTTTT CAWNRGTGELFF
NA NA TRBJ2-5 TRBV12-5 TGTGCTAGTGGTCCCGGAAGTTCTGGGGGCCCAGAGACCCAGTACTTC CASGPGSSGGPETQYF
few NA TRBJ1-6 TRBV7-2 TGTGCCAGCAGCCCGCCCACAGGGTCTCCTAATTCACCCCTCCACTTT CASSPPTGSPNSPLHF
NA TRBD1 TRBJ2-7 TRBV6-1 TGTGCCAGCAGTGCGGACAGGCGATACTACGAGCAGTACTTC CASSADRRYYEQYF
NA NA TRBJ1-2 TRBV5-6 TGTGCCAGCAGCTTGGCCCACCTGGCAGGGGTATCTGGCTACACCTTC CASSLAHLAGVSGYTF
NA NA TRBJ1-1 TRBV9 TGTGCCAGCAGCGGCCAGGAGTCTCAAGGAGGTGCTTTCTTT CASSGQESQGGAFF
NA NA TRBJ1-1 TRBV4-1 TGCGCCAGCAGCCAAGAGGGGGCGCAGGTAACTGAAGCTTTCTTT CASSQEGAQVTEAFF
once NA TRBJ2-5 TRBV7-9 TGTGCCAGCAGTCCCCCAGCAGGGGCGAAAGAGACCCAGTACTTC CASSPPAGAKETQYF
NA NA TRBJ2-1 TRBV4-1 TGCGCCAGCAGCCAAGCCCAGCCGGGGTATGAGCAGTTCTTC CASSQAQPGYEQFF
once NA TRBJ1-6 TRBV2 TGTGCCAGCAGTGGTGACTACAGCAATTCACCCCTCCACTTT CASSGDYSNSPLHF
NA NA TRBJ1-1 TRBV14 TGTGCCAGCAGCCCCGACAGACTTTTGAACACTGAAGCTTTCTTT CASSPDRLLNTEAFF
NA NA TRBJ2-1 TRBV19 TGTGCCAGTAGTATTCGGGGTCTACTGGGGAATGAGCAGTTCTTC CASSIRGLLGNEQFF
NA NA TRBJ1-1 TRBV10-3 TGTGCCAGCAGGACAGCACCTTCCTTCATGAACACTGAAGCTTTCTTT CASRTAPSFMNTEAFF
NA TRBD1 TRBJ1-6 TRBV13 TGTGCCAGCAGCGGGACAGGGGGCAATTCACCCCTCCACTTT CASSGTGGNSPLHF